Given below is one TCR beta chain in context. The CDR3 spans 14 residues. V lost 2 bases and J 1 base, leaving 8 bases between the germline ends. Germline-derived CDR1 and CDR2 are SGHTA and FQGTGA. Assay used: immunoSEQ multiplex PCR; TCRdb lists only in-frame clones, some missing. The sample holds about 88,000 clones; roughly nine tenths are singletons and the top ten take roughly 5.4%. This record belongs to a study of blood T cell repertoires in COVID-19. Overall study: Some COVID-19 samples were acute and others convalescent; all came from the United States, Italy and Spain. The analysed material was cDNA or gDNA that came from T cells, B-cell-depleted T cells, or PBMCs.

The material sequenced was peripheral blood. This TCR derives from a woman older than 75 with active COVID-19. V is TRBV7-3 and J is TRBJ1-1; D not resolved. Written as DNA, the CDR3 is TGTGCCAGCAGCTTAGGGCGGGCGAACACTGAAGCTTTCTTT. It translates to CASSLGRANTEAFF.